The rows below give T cell receptor beta chains drawn from one sample of a study of long-term antiretroviral therapy in people with HIV. Libraries were prepared by immunoSEQ multiplex PCR; TCRdb keeps only in-frame clonotypes and omits some of them. The data contain about 13,000 clones, 65% to 85% of them singletons. The sequencing used unsorted PBMCs, collected 1.3 years after starting antiretroviral therapy. The receptor set was obtained from a woman aged 18-29 years with HIV. The CDR3 runs from the conserved cysteine through the conserved F or W. D genes are given only for firm matches. Some rows mark clone size as missing; the rest say once, few, many or name a class of expanded clone.

>-|TRBV7-3|-|TRBJ2-3
CASSTDLPSTQYF
TGTGCCAGCAGCACCGATCTACCAAGTACGCAGTATTTT
>-|TRBV2|-|TRBJ2-7
CASRDDSYEQYF
TGTGCCAGCAGGGACGACAGCTACGAGCAGTACTTC
>-|TRBV2|TRBD1|TRBJ2-7
CASTGTGGNEQYF
TGTGCCAGTACCGGGACAGGGGGAAACGAGCAGTACTTC
>-|TRBV25-1|-|TRBJ1-1
CASSWTANTEAFF
TGTGCCAGCAGTTGGACAGCGAACACTGAAGCTTTCTTT
>once|TRBV7-9|TRBD1|TRBJ1-1
CASSLEGASNTEAFF
TGTGCCAGCAGCTTAGAGGGGGCTTCGAACACTGAAGCTTTCTTT
>-|TRBV18|-|TRBJ1-1
CASSEYHHDKNTEAFF
TGTGCCAGCTCAGAATACCACCATGATAAGAACACTGAAGCTTTCTTT
>-|TRBV13|-|TRBJ1-4
CASSLATNEKLFF
TGTGCCAGCAGTCTTGCAACTAATGAAAAACTGTTTTTT
>-|TRBV7-7|-|TRBJ2-5
CASSPVGLGTGETQYF
TGTGCTAGCAGTCCCGTGGGGCTTGGTACGGGAGAGACCCAGTACTTC
>medium-sized|TRBV9|TRBD2|TRBJ2-1
CASTREGGDEQFF
TGTGCCAGCACTCGGGAGGGCGGGGATGAGCAGTTCTTC
>-|TRBV9|-|TRBJ2-2
CASSVGGGPTGELFF
TGTGCCAGCAGCGTAGGTGGGGGCCCCACCGGGGAGCTGTTTTTT
>few|TRBV2|-|TRBJ1-1
CASSEAGMFTEAFF
TGTGCCAGCAGTGAGGCGGGGATGTTCACTGAAGCTTTCTTT
>-|TRBV6-4|TRBD2|TRBJ2-7
CASSDSAGGGREQYF
TGTGCCAGCAGTGACTCTGCGGGAGGCGGTAGAGAGCAGTACTTC
>-|TRBV15|TRBD1|TRBJ2-3
CATSREGRDRDFGTDTQYF
TGTGCCACCAGCAGAGAGGGGCGGGACAGGGATTTTGGCACAGATACGCAGTATTTT
>-|TRBV7-9|TRBD2|TRBJ2-3
CASSPSVGLLREGTDTQYF
TGTGCCAGCAGCCCCAGCGTGGGTCTCCTACGGGAGGGCACAGATACGCAGTATTTT
>-|TRBV6-5|-|TRBJ1-6
CASSSRDTGPLHF
TGTGCCAGCAGCTCCCGGGACACGGGGCCCCTCCACTTT
>-|TRBV7-2|-|TRBJ1-1
CASSPLPLPEAFF
TGTGCCAGCAGCCCTTTGCCCCTTCCGGAAGCTTTCTTT
>medium-sized|TRBV28|TRBD2|TRBJ2-7
CASSLSHGSGLAGGSYYEQYF
TGTGCCAGCAGTCTATCCCACGGGTCGGGACTAGCGGGAGGAAGCTACTACGAGCAGTACTTC
>-|TRBV4-2|TRBD2|TRBJ2-7
CASSPTGGRSYEQYF
TGTGCCAGCAGCCCCACCGGGGGGAGGTCCTACGAGCAGTACTTC
>-|TRBV28|-|TRBJ2-5
CASSLGSTETQYF
TGTGCCAGCAGTTTAGGCAGTACGGAGACCCAGTACTTC
>-|TRBV28|TRBD2|TRBJ2-2
CASRTSQGGELFF
TGTGCCAGCCGGACTAGTCAGGGCGGGGAGCTGTTTTTT
>-|TRBV20-1|-|TRBJ1-4
CSARRGEKLFF
TGCAGTGCCCGGCGCGGTGAAAAACTGTTTTTT
>-|TRBV7-9|TRBD2|TRBJ2-5
CASSRKTSDETQYF
TGTGCCAGCAGCCGCAAGACTAGCGATGAGACCCAGTACTTC
>-|TRBV7-6|TRBD2|TRBJ2-3
CASSPRTSGTDTQYF
TGTGCCAGCAGCCCCAGGACTAGCGGAACAGATACGCAGTATTTT
>-|TRBV5-6|TRBD2|TRBJ2-3
CASSPGTSGRGTDTQYF
TGTGCCAGCAGCCCCGGGACTAGCGGGAGAGGTACAGATACGCAGTATTTT
>-|TRBV28|-|TRBJ2-1
CASSLPPTEYNEQFF
TGTGCCAGCAGTTTACCCCCTACCGAGTACAATGAGCAGTTCTTC
>few|TRBV6-5|TRBD1|TRBJ1-1
CASRRHQDRAAFF
TGTGCCAGCAGACGCCATCAGGACAGGGCCGCTTTCTTT
>-|TRBV5-6|-|TRBJ2-2
CASSLLGLGGELFF
TGTGCCAGCAGCTTACTGGGATTGGGCGGGGAGCTGTTTTTT
>-|TRBV5-1|-|TRBJ2-2
CASSRRTENANTGELFF
TGCGCCAGCAGCAGAAGAACAGAAAACGCGAACACCGGGGAGCTGTTTTTT
>-|TRBV25-1|-|TRBJ2-6
CASSPRGDSGANVLTF
TGTGCCAGCAGTCCGCGTGGGGACTCTGGGGCCAACGTCCTGACTTTC
>-|TRBV27|TRBD1|TRBJ2-2
CASSLTGDTGELFF
TGTGCCAGCAGTCTGACAGGGGATACCGGGGAGCTGTTTTTT
>-|TRBV2|TRBD1|TRBJ2-7
CASTNDRGAYEQYF
TGTGCCAGCACCAACGACAGGGGGGCCTACGAGCAGTACTTC
>-|TRBV7-9|-|TRBJ1-5
CASSTGGSNQPQHF
TGTGCCAGCAGCACTGGGGGTAGCAATCAGCCCCAGCATTTT